This section outlines one T cell receptor beta chain sequence together with its context. Antigen: not known. The data belong to a study of beta chain features in type 1 diabetes. Since all of the isolated RNA was reverse transcribed, expressed TCRB transcripts were what got sequenced. TCRdb's copy holds only in-frame clones and misses some; the assay was immunoSEQ multiplex PCR. Here the sample spans roughly 230,000 clones, about 11% being singletons. The CDR3 consists of 12 residues. The germline gives CDR1 SQVTM, CDR2 ANQGSEA. V shed 7 bases and J shed 4 bases, with 13 bases lying between them. Post-sort purity exceeded 95% for all sorted populations. Overall study findings and caveats: The study found moderately but significantly shorter TCRB CDR3s in all four CD4+ subsets of Type 1 diabetes patients. Lower insertion and higher deletion counts appeared at VDJ junctions in type 1 diabetes patients.

This TCR was recovered from a man under 40 with type 1 diabetes. The rearrangement links TRBV29-1 to TRBJ1-2; D might be TRBD1 (6 bases). Source material: naive CD4+ T cells from blood. In DNA form, the CDR3 reads TGCAGCGCCGGGGACATTGGCTATGGCTACACCTTC. Residues: CSAGDIGYGYTF.